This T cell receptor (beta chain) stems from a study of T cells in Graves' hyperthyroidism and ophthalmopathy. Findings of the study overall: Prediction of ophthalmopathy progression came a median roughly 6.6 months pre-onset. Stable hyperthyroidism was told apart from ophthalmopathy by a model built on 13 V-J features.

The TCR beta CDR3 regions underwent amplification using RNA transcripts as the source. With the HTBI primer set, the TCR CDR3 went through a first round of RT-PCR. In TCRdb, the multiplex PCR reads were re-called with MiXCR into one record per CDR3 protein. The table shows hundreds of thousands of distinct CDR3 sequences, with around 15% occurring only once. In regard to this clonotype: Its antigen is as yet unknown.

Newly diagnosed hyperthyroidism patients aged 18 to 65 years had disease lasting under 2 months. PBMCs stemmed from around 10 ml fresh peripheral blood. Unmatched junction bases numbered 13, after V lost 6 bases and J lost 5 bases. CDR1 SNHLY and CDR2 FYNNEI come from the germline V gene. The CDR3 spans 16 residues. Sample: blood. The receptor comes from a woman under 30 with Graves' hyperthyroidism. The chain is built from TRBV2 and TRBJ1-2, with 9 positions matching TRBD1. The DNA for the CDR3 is TGTGCCAGCAGCAAGGACAGGGGCGTCCTCTTTTATGGCTACACCTTC. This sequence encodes CASSKDRGVLFYGYTF.